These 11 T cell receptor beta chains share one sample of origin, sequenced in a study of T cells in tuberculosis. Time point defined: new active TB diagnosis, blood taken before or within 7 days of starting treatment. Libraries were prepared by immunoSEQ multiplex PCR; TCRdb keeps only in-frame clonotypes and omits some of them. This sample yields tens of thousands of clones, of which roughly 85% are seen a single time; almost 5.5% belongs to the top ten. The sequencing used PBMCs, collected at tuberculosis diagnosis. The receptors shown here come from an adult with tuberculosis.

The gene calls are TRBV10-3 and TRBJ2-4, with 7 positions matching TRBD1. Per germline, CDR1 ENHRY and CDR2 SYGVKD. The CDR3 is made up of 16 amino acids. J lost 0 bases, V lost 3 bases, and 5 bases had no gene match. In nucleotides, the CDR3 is TGTGCCATCAGTGACCCAGGGGGTCTAGCCAAAAACATTCAGTACTTC. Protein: CAISDPGGLAKNIQYF.

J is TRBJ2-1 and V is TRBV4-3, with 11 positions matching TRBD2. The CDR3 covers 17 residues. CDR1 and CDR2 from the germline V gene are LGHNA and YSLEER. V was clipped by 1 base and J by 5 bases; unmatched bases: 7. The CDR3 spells CASSQGLAGLRDNEQFF. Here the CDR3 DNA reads TGCGCCAGCAGCCAAGGACTAGCGGGACTAAGGGACAATGAGCAGTTCTTC.

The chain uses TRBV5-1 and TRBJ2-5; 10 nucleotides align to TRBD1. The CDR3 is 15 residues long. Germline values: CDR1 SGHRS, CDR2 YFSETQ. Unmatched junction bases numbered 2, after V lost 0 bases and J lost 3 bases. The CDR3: CASSLGQGAEETQYF. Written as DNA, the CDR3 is TGCGCCAGCAGCTTGGGACAGGGGGCCGAAGAGACCCAGTACTTC.

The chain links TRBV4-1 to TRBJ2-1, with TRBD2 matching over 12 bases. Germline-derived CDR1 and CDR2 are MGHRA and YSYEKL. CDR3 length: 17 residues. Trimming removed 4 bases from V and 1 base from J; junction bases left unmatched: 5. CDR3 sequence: CASSPLAGGLSYNEQFF. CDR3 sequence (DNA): TGCGCCAGCAGCCCCCTAGCGGGGGGGCTGTCCTACAATGAGCAGTTCTTC.

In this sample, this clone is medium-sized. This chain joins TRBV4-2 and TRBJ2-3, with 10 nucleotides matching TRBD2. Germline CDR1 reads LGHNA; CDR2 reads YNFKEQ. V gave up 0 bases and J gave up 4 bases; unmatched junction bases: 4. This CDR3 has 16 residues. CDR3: CASSQDPGTSADTQYF. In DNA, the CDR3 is TGTGCCAGCAGCCAAGATCCTGGGACTAGCGCAGATACGCAGTATTTT.

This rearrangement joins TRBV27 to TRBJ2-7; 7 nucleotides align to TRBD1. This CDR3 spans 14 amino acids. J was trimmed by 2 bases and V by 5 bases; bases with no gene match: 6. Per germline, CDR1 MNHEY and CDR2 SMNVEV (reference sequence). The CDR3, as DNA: TGTGCCAGCAGTACACGGACAGGTACCTACGAGCAGTACTTC. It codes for CASSTRTGTYEQYF.

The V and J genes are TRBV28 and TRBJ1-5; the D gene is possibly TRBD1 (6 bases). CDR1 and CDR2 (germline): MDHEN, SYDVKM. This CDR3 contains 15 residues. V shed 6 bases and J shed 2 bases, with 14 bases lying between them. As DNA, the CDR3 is TGTGCCAGCAGCCTGCAGGGGTTGGGCAATCAGCCCCAGCATTTT. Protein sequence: CASSLQGLGNQPQHF.

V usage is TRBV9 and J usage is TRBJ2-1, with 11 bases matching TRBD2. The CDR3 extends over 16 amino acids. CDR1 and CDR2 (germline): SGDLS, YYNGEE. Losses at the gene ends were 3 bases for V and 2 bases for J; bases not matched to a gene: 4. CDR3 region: CASSGGTSGAYNEQFF. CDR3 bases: TGTGCCAGCAGCGGTGGGACTAGCGGAGCCTACAATGAGCAGTTCTTC.

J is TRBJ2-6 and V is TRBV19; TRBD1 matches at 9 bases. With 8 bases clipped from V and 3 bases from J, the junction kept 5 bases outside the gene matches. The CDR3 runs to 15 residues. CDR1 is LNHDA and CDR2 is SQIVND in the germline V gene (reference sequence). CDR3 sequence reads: CASLQGALGANVLTF. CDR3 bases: TGTGCCAGTCTACAGGGGGCGCTTGGGGCCAACGTCCTGACTTTC.

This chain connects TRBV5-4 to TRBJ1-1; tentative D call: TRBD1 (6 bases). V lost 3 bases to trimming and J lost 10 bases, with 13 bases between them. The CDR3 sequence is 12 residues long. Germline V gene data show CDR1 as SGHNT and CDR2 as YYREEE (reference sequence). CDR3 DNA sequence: TGTGCCAGCAGCTCGACAGGTTCGGGAGCTTTCTTT. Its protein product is CASSSTGSGAFF.

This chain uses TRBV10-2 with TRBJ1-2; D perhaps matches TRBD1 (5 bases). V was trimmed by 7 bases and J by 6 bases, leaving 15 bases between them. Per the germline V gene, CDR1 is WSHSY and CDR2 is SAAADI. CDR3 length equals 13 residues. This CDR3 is CASTIRQTDGYTF. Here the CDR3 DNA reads TGCGCCAGCACTATTAGACAGACCGATGGCTACACCTTC.